Presented here are 26 T cell receptor beta chains from one specimen sequenced in a study of shared clonotypes between healthy human individuals. Some clones are missing from TCRdb's copy, which holds only in-frame ones; the method was immunoSEQ multiplex PCR. The sample holds around 200,000 clones, 85% to 95% seen once. Sequenced: naive CD4+ T cells sorted from blood. Subset: CD45RA+ positively selected. The receptors come from a woman aged 30 to 39 in good health.

This chain connects TRBV18 to TRBJ2-5; D remains unclear. With the DNA end fitting TRBJ2-7 better, the J assignment may be wrong. This CDR3 has 13 residues. Germline CDR1 reads KGHSH; CDR2 reads LQKENI. DNA for the CDR3: TGTGCCAGCTCACCACGGGCGTCCTACGAGCAGTACTTC. Translating gives CASSPRASYEQYF.

The chain recombines TRBV5-1 with TRBJ1-1, with D unresolved. Germline CDR1 reads SGHRS; CDR2 reads YFSETQ. The CDR3 runs to 16 residues. The ends were cut back, 0 bases at V and 3 bases at J, with 15 bases in the middle. The CDR3 region is CASSLGGRWLYTEAFF. The CDR3 DNA is TGCGCCAGCAGCTTGGGTGGTCGGTGGCTATACACTGAAGCTTTCTTT.

This chain links TRBV10-3 with TRBJ2-1; 11 positions match TRBD2. The CDR3 totals 15 residues. The germline V gene has CDR1 ENHRY and CDR2 SYGVKD. With V trimmed by 3 bases and J by 7 bases, 5 bases remained unmatched. The CDR3 DNA sequence: TGTGCCATCAGTGAACTAGCGGGGGCCCTTAATGAGCAGTTCTTC. This codes for CAISELAGALNEQFF.

The J gene is TRBJ2-7, the V gene TRBV4-2, with TRBD1 as a possible D gene (6 bases). Germline-derived CDR1 and CDR2 are LGHNA and YNFKEQ. Trimming shortened V by 5 bases and J by 5 bases, and 16 bases separated the two germline ends. This CDR3 has 14 residues. The CDR3 DNA follows: TGTGCCAGCAGCGCAACAGGGACACCCGACGAGCAGTACTTC. As protein: CASSATGTPDEQYF.

The J gene is TRBJ2-3, the V gene TRBV28; D is unclear. V dropped 6 bases and J dropped 0 bases, with 13 bases sitting between them. There are 15 residues in the CDR3. CDR1 is MDHEN and CDR2 is SYDVKM in the germline V gene. The CDR3 region is CASSSLGFSTDTQYF. The CDR3 DNA reads TGTGCCAGCAGCTCACTGGGATTTAGCACAGATACGCAGTATTTT.

This clone showed up just once. The gene calls are TRBV14 and TRBJ2-5, with a possible D match to TRBD2 (5 bases). Germline V gene data show CDR1 as SGHDN and CDR2 as FVKESK. CDR3 size: 13 residues. Between the trimmed V and J ends, which lost 3 bases and 6 bases, there was a span of 11 bases. The chain's CDR3 is CASSQNGIKTQYF. The CDR3 DNA reads TGTGCCAGCAGCCAGAACGGGATAAAGACCCAGTACTTC.

The chain uses TRBV15 and TRBJ2-2; D gene uncertain. CDR3 length: 14 residues. The V and J ends lost 1 base and 5 bases respectively, with 8 bases between them. CDR1 is LNHNV and CDR2 is YYDKDF in the germline V gene (reference sequence). CDR3 sequence reads: CATSRGGATGELFF. The CDR3 nucleotides are TGTGCCACCAGCAGAGGCGGAGCGACCGGGGAGCTGTTTTTT.

The genes are TRBV4-1 and TRBJ2-1; 9 bases align to TRBD2. Germline loops: CDR1 MGHRA, CDR2 YSYEKL. This CDR3 has 15 residues. The V gene end was trimmed by 10 bases and the J gene end by 6 bases; junction bases not matched to a gene: 13. The CDR3 nucleotides are TGCGCCACCCGCCCCCTGGGGACTAGCTCCAATGAGCAGTTCTTC. Translating it yields CATRPLGTSSNEQFF.

The chain has TRBV5-1 and TRBJ2-7; maybe TRBD2 (5 bases). Trimming removed 3 bases from V and 3 bases from J, with 10 bases in between. The CDR3 covers 13 residues. CDR1 is SGHRS, CDR2 YFSETQ, per germline. The CDR3 here is CASSSQRYYEQYF. As DNA, the CDR3 is TGCGCCAGCAGCTCCCAGCGGTACTACGAGCAGTACTTC. Filled out from reference TRBV5-1 and TRBJ2-7, the complete variable domain reads KAGVTQTPRYLIKTRGQQVTLSCSPISGHRSVSWYQQTPGQGLQFLFEYFSETQRNKGNFPGRFSGRQFSNSRSEMNVSTLELGDSALYLCASSSQRYYEQYFGPGTRLTVT.

This chain links TRBV5-4 with TRBJ2-1, with TRBD2 identical over 7 bases. V was clipped by 4 bases and J by 2 bases; unmatched bases: 12. The CDR3 runs 17 residues. Germline loops: CDR1 SGHNT, CDR2 YYREEE (reference sequence). In nucleotides, the CDR3 is TGTGCCAGCAGCCCCCCCGGAGGAGCGGGGCCCTACAATGAGCAGTTCTTC. Translating gives CASSPPGGAGPYNEQFF. The entire variable domain, with the rest obtained from reference TRBV5-4 and TRBJ2-1, is as follows: ETGVTQSPTHLIKTRGQQVTLRCSSQSGHNTVSWYQQALGQGPQFIFQYYREEENGRGNFPPRFSGLQFPNYSSELNVNALELDDSALYLCASSPPGGAGPYNEQFFGPGTRLTVL.

This clone was seen only once. The chain is built from TRBV29-1 and TRBJ2-1, with 10 bases identical to TRBD2. With V trimmed by 7 bases and J by 4 bases, 4 bases remained unmatched. The germline gives CDR1 SQVTM, CDR2 ANQGSEA. The CDR3 runs to 13 residues. In DNA, the CDR3 is TGCAGCGGAGAGCGGGAGGGTTACAATGAGCAGTTCTTC. This gives the protein CSGEREGYNEQFF.

V is TRBV28 and J is TRBJ1-2; D is undetermined. Trimming pared 3 bases from V and 8 bases from J, leaving 10 bases between. From germline, CDR1 is MDHEN and CDR2 SYDVKM. The CDR3 spans 12 residues. In nucleotides, the CDR3 is TGTGCCAGCAGTTTGACCCCAGGCGGCTACACCTTC. Amino acid sequence: CASSLTPGGYTF.

The V call is TRBV5-1, the J call TRBJ2-3; TRBD2 matches 10 bases. This CDR3 has 17 residues. The germline V gene encodes CDR1 SGHRS and CDR2 YFSETQ. The junction had 7 bases not matched to a gene; V was cut back by 0 bases and J by 3 bases. CDR3 sequence reads: CASSLVLAGVTTDTQYF. In nucleotides, the CDR3 is TGCGCCAGCAGCTTGGTCCTAGCGGGAGTTACGACAGATACGCAGTATTTT.

The V call is TRBV28, the J call TRBJ1-2, with 8 bases that match TRBD1. CDR1 and CDR2 (germline): MDHEN, SYDVKM. The CDR3 has 14 residues. Germline trimming cut 2 bases from V and 6 bases from J; bases unmatched to any gene: 5. The CDR3: CASSLLTGVNGYTF. CDR3 bases: TGTGCCAGCAGTTTACTGACAGGGGTGAATGGCTACACCTTC.

Note on this clone: The junction does not match germline at one end; this may be a read error. The chain links TRBV7-2 to TRBJ2-7; 8 positions agree with TRBD2. Germline V CDR1 and CDR2: SGHTA, FQGNSA. The CDR3 totals 14 residues. In DNA, the CDR3 is TGTGCCAGCAGATTAGCGGGGAGCTCCTACGAGCAGTACTTC. This gives the protein CASRLAGSSYEQYF.

The chain carries TRBV9 and TRBJ1-6; TRBD1 matches 10 bases. Trimming took 3 bases from V and 7 from J; bases not matched to a gene: 4. This CDR3 is 15 amino acids long. Germline V lookup: CDR1 SGDLS, CDR2 YYNGEE. CDR3 DNA sequence: TGTGCCAGCAGCGCCCGGACAGGGGGAAATTCACCCCTCCACTTT. Encoded protein: CASSARTGGNSPLHF.

The chain is built from TRBV6-5 and TRBJ2-3; 8 bases align to TRBD2. This CDR3 has 15 residues. Germline V CDR1 and CDR2: MNHEY, SVGAGI. The junction had 2 bases not matched to a gene; V was cut back by 0 bases and J by 3 bases. The CDR3 protein is CASSYSGLGTDTQYF. The CDR3 region has the DNA TGTGCCAGCAGTTACTCGGGACTAGGGACAGATACGCAGTATTTT.

V and J are TRBV28 and TRBJ2-7, with 12 positions matching TRBD1. Germline lookup yields CDR1 MDHEN and CDR2 SYDVKM. There are 14 residues in the CDR3. The junction had 6 bases not matched to a gene; V was cut back by 7 bases and J by 5 bases. The CDR3 region is CASTGTGGYHEQYF. The CDR3 DNA sequence: TGTGCCAGCACCGGGACAGGGGGCTACCACGAGCAGTACTTC.

A single count supports this clone. The chain joins TRBV2 to TRBJ2-7; TRBD2 aligns across 7 bases. This CDR3 has 13 residues. Germline V gives CDR1 SNHLY, CDR2 FYNNEI. Unmatched junction bases numbered 10, after V lost 8 bases and J lost 6 bases. DNA for the CDR3: TGTGCCAGCTCCATCCGGGAGGAGAGCGAGCAGTACTTC. Amino acids: CASSIREESEQYF.

J is TRBJ2-5 and V is TRBV28; 8 bases agree with TRBD1. The junction had 10 bases not matched to a gene; V was cut back by 2 bases and J by 11 bases. Germline CDR1 MDHEN, CDR2 SYDVKM. This CDR3 is 14 amino acids long. CDR3 protein: CASSLRDRHIGQYF. CDR3 nucleotide sequence: TGTGCCAGCAGTTTAAGGGACAGGCACATCGGGCAGTACTTC.

The rearrangement joins TRBV5-5 to TRBJ1-5; D gene ambiguous. This CDR3 is built from 16 residues. The V end was cut by 0 bases, the J end by 0 bases, with 10 bases between. Looked up from germline, CDR1 is SGHKS and CDR2 is YYEKEE (reference sequence). CDR3 sequence: CASSLGMGNSNQPQHF. The CDR3 DNA reads TGTGCCAGCAGCTTGGGGATGGGGAATAGCAATCAGCCCCAGCATTTT. Complete variable domain (other parts from reference TRBV5-5 and TRBJ1-5): DAGVTQSPTHLIKTRGQQVTLRCSPISGHKSVSWYQQVLGQGPQFIFQYYEKEERGRGNFPDRFSARQFPNYSSELNVNALLLGDSALYLCASSLGMGNSNQPQHFGDGTRLSIL.

The rearrangement links TRBV25-1 to TRBJ2-1, with TRBD1 identical over 9 bases. J lost 13 bases, V lost 7 bases, and 17 bases had no gene match. The CDR3 covers 15 residues. Germline loops: CDR1 MGHDK, CDR2 SYGVNS. The CDR3 DNA reads as TGTGCCAGCATAGGGACAGGGCCTAAAGTGGGTGGTCAGTTCTTC. Amino acids: CASIGTGPKVGGQFF.

The CDR3 DNA reads TGTGCCAGCTCACCGGGTTGGGGATCCCAAGAGACCCAGTACTTC. Translation: CASSPGWGSQETQYF. This chain uses TRBV18 with TRBJ2-5; D not resolved. Germline V gene lookup returns CDR1 KGHSH and CDR2 LQKENI. Trimming took 3 bases from V and 1 from J, leaving 12 bases between them. This CDR3 comprises 15 residues.

This chain joins TRBV7-9 and TRBJ2-7, with unresolved D. This CDR3 comprises 14 residues. Germline V gene sequence: CDR1 SEHNR, CDR2 FQNEAQ (reference sequence). The germline V and J ends were trimmed by 7 bases and 2 bases, with 15 bases remaining between them. The CDR3 protein is CASTQDTFAYEQYF. The CDR3 region has the DNA TGTGCCAGCACCCAAGACACCTTTGCCTACGAGCAGTACTTC.

This chain connects TRBV20-1 to TRBJ1-1; D call uncertain. Germline CDR1 is DFQATT and CDR2 is SNEGSKA (reference sequence). CDR3 length: 11 amino acids. V gave up 1 base and J gave up 7 bases, with 7 bases separating them. In DNA form, the CDR3 reads TGCAGTGCTAGAGGGCAGGTTGAAGCTTTCTTT. Amino acid sequence: CSARGQVEAFF.

The rearrangement links TRBV30 to TRBJ1-4; D uncertain. The V gene's germline CDR1 is GTSNPN and CDR2 SVGIG (reference sequence). The CDR3 consists of 13 residues. The germline V and J ends were trimmed by 2 bases and 8 bases, with 12 bases remaining between them. CDR3 sequence: CAWSRGKKEKLFF. The DNA of the CDR3 is TGTGCCTGGAGTAGAGGGAAGAAGGAAAAACTGTTTTTT.